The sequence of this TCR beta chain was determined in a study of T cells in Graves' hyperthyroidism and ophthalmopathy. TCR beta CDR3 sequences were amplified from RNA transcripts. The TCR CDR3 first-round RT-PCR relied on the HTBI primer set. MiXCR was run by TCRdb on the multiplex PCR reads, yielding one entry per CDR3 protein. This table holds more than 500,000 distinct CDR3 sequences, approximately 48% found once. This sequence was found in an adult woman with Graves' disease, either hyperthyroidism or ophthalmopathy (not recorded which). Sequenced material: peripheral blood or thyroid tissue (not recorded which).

The CDR3 DNA reads as TGTGCCAGCAGTTACGGCGAGGGGATGGGGCAGTACTTC. Protein sequence: CASSYGEGMGQYF. The chain employs TRBV6-2 or TRBV6-3 and TRBJ2-7; D is possibly TRBD1 or TRBD2 (5 bases each). Looked up from germline, CDR1 is MNHEY and CDR2 is SVGEGT. V lost 2 bases and J 9 bases, leaving 14 bases between the germline ends. The CDR3 spans 13 residues.